The clone carrying this T cell receptor beta chain was found once. This entry comes from a study of blood T cell repertoires in COVID-19. The V and J ends lost 9 bases and 5 bases, in that order; junction bases with no gene match: 9. CDR3 length equals 16 residues. From germline, CDR1 is LNHDA and CDR2 SQIVND (reference sequence). TCRdb's copy holds only in-frame clones and misses some; the assay was immunoSEQ multiplex PCR. The top ten hold less than 30% of the sample, which has fewer than 25,000 clones, more than 75% seen once. This sequence originates from a human donor with active COVID-19. The donor label of this sample is uncertain. Source material: peripheral blood. V and J are TRBV19 and TRBJ2-2, with TRBD2 matching over 13 bases. The CDR3 is CASRTSGGGRTGELFF. CDR3 coding DNA: TGTGCCAGCAGGACTAGCGGGGGCGGGAGGACCGGGGAGCTGTTTTTT.